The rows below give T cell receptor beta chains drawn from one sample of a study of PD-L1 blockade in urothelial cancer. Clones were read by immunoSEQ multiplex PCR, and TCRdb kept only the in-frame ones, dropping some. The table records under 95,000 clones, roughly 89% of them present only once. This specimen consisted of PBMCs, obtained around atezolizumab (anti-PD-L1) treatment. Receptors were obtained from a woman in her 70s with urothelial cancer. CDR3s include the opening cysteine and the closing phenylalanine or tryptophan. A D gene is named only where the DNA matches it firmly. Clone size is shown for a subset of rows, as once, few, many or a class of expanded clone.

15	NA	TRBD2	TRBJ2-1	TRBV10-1	CASSDGGSPYNEQFF	TGCGCCAGCAGTGACGGCGGGAGCCCCTACAATGAGCAGTTCTTC
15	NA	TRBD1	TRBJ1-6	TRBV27	CASSPNRDSYSPLHF	TGTGCCAGCAGTCCCAATCGGGACAGTTATTCACCCCTCCACTTT
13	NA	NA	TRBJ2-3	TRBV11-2	CASSPLPPDTQYF	TGTGCCAGCAGCCCCCTCCCCCCAGATACGCAGTATTTT
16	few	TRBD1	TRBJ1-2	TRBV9	CASSRTGIRANYGYTF	TGTGCCAGCAGCCGGACAGGGATTAGAGCTAACTATGGCTACACCTTC
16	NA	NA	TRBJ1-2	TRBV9	CASSVLPLRVPYGYTF	TGTGCCAGCAGCGTTTTACCCCTCAGGGTGCCCTATGGCTACACCTTC
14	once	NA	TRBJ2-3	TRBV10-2	CASRRRESTDTQYF	TGCGCCAGCAGGAGACGGGAAAGCACAGATACGCAGTATTTT
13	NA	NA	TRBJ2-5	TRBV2	CASSVGSRETQYF	TGTGCCAGCAGCGTCGGGAGTAGAGAGACCCAGTACTTC
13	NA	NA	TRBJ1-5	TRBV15	CATSSGEDQPQHF	TGTGCCACCAGCAGTGGAGAGGATCAGCCCCAGCATTTT
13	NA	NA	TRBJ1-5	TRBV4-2	CASSQDTDQPQHF	TGTGCCAGCAGCCAAGATACGGATCAGCCCCAGCATTTT
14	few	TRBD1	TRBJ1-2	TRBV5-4	CASRPTGGGYGYTF	TGTGCCAGCAGGCCTACAGGGGGAGGCTATGGCTACACCTTC
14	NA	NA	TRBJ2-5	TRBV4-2	CASSQGRDQETQYF	TGTGCCAGCAGCCAAGGGAGGGACCAAGAGACCCAGTACTTC
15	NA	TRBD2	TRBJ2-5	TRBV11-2	CASSLDRSGRETQYF	TGTGCCAGCAGCTTAGATCGAAGCGGGAGGGAGACCCAGTACTTC
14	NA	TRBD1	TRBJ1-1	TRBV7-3	CASSLMRTGGEAFF	TGTGCCAGCAGCTTAATGAGAACAGGGGGCGAAGCTTTCTTT
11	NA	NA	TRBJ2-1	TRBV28	CATDRYNEQFF	TGTGCCACTGACAGATACAATGAGCAGTTCTTC
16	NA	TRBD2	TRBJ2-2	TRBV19	CASSIVTSGNTGELFF	TGTGCCAGTAGTATTGTCACTAGCGGGAACACCGGGGAGCTGTTTTTT
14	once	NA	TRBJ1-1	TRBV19	CASSISPVNTEAFF	TGTGCCAGTAGTATCTCCCCGGTGAACACTGAAGCTTTCTTT
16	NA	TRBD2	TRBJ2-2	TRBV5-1	CASSLLGLAGTGELFF	TGCGCCAGCAGCTTGCTTGGACTAGCAGGAACCGGGGAGCTGTTTTTT
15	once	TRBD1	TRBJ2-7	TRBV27	CASSPGAQGAREQYF	TGTGCCAGCAGTCCTGGGGCTCAGGGGGCGCGGGAGCAGTACTTC
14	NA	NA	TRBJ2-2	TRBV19	CASSSTRDTGELFF	TGTGCCAGTAGTTCCACTAGGGACACCGGGGAGCTGTTTTTT
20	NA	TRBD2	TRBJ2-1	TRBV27	CASRGSNMGTSGGVYNEQFF	TGTGCCAGCAGGGGGAGCAACATGGGAACTAGCGGGGGGGTTTACAATGAGCAGTTCTTC
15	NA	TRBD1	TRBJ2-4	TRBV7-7	CASSFGTACGDIQYF	TGTGCCAGCAGCTTCGGGACAGCCTGTGGGGACATTCAGTACTTC
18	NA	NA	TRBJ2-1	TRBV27	CASSLSPQGPASYNEQFF	TGTGCCAGCAGTTTATCGCCCCAGGGTCCGGCCTCCTACAATGAGCAGTTCTTC
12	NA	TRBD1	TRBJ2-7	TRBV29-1	CSAADRGYEQYF	TGCAGCGCCGCGGACAGGGGTTACGAGCAGTACTTC
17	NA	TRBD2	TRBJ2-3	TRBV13	CASSSQQSGGGTDTQYF	TGTGCCAGCAGCTCACAACAGTCGGGGGGGGGCACAGATACGCAGTATTTT
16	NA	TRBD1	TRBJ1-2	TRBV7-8	CASSLAAGGQYYGYTF	TGTGCCAGCAGCTTAGCCGCGGGGGGACAGTACTATGGCTACACCTTC